A single sample is the source of the 8 T cell receptor beta chains below, sequenced in a study of CD8+CD57+ T cells in acquired aplastic anemia. Patients selected for sequencing had displayed CD8+CD57+ cell expansion by flow cytometry. Using genomic DNA as the template, TCR beta VDJ and CDR3 profiling was carried out. MiXCR, applied by TCRdb to the reads, yields one record per CDR3 protein. The sample holds approximately 300,000 distinct CDR3 sequences, approximately 58% seen once. What was sequenced was sorted CD4+, CD8+, or CD8+CD57+ T cells (not recorded which) from PBMCs. Receptors originate from a human donor with aplastic anemia.

The V gene is TRBV2, the J gene TRBJ1-1; tentative D call: TRBD1 (5 bases). CDR3 size: 14 residues. Germline V lookup: CDR1 SNHLY, CDR2 FYNNEI. V was clipped by 7 bases and J by 2 bases, with 14 bases between them. The CDR3 is CASTFRVFNTEAFF. The CDR3 coding sequence is TGTGCCAGCACGTTCAGGGTTTTTAACACTGAAGCTTTCTTT.

This clonotype was found a few times. V and J are TRBV6-1 and TRBJ2-6, with 10 bases identical to TRBD2. Germline V gene sequence: CDR1 MNHNS, CDR2 SASEGT. The CDR3 is made up of 20 amino acids. Germline trimming cut 7 bases from V and 0 bases from J; bases unmatched to any gene: 15. Written as DNA, the CDR3 is TGTGCCAGCACCTCTAACCCCCTAGCGGGGGCGATCTCTGGGGCCAACGTCCTGACTTTC. Translation: CASTSNPLAGAISGANVLTF.

This clonotype was observed a few times. The chain links TRBV7-8 to TRBJ2-3, with D possibly TRBD1 on 6 matching bases. V lost 6 bases and J 0 bases, leaving 16 bases between the germline ends. CDR3 size: 16 residues. The V gene's germline CDR1 is SGHVS and CDR2 FQNEAQ. The CDR3 protein is CASRFRFQGSTDTQYF. DNA of the CDR3: TGTGCCAGCAGGTTTAGATTCCAGGGGAGCACAGATACGCAGTATTTT.

The chain employs TRBV3-1 and TRBJ2-7, with 11 bases that match TRBD2. There are 15 residues in the CDR3. Germline V lookup: CDR1 LGHDT, CDR2 YNNKEL (reference sequence). J was trimmed by 7 bases and V by 3 bases; bases with no gene match: 8. The CDR3 is CASSHETSGAWEQYF. CDR3 nucleotide sequence: TGTGCCAGCAGCCACGAGACTAGCGGGGCCTGGGAGCAGTACTTC.

Ten or more counts support this clonotype. The chain couples TRBV12-3 or TRBV12-4 to TRBJ1-2; 12 bases agree with TRBD1. The CDR3 runs 20 residues. Unmatched junction bases numbered 14, after V lost 2 bases and J lost 1 base. The chain's CDR3 is CASSLIIVFGTGGDNYGYTF. In DNA form, the CDR3 reads TGTGCCAGCAGTTTAATTATCGTTTTTGGGACAGGGGGCGATAACTATGGCTACACCTTC.

This sequence joins TRBV5-5 and TRBJ2-3; D is unclear. The ends were cut back, 0 bases at V and 5 bases at J, with 7 bases in the middle. The CDR3 covers 13 residues. Germline values: CDR1 SGHKS, CDR2 YYEKEE (reference sequence). The CDR3 spells CASSLAVEDTQYF. The CDR3 nucleotides read TGTGCCAGCAGCTTGGCCGTTGAAGATACGCAGTATTTT.

This clonotype showed up many times. The genes are TRBV9 and TRBJ2-7; D is ambiguous. Trimming cost V 0 bases and J 6 bases, with 22 bases left between them. The CDR3 covers 17 residues. Germline V CDR1 and CDR2: SGDLS, YYNGEE. As DNA, the CDR3 is TGTGCCAGCAGCGTAGACTTCAGCGCAGGCGACTTTGGCGAGCAGTACTTC. Translated, it gives CASSVDFSAGDFGEQYF.

The J gene is TRBJ2-7, the V gene TRBV10-1, with 9 bases matching TRBD2. Germline CDR1 WNHNN, CDR2 SYGVQD (reference sequence). The junction had 12 bases not matched to a gene; V was cut back by 10 bases and J by 5 bases. The CDR3 extends over 14 amino acids. The CDR3 nucleotides are TGCGCCACCCGATCCGGGACTAGCATCGACGAGCAGTACTTC. Translated, it gives CATRSGTSIDEQYF.